These T cell receptor beta chains were read from a single sample in a study of cytomegalovirus exposure and HLA in healthy donors. Clones were read by immunoSEQ multiplex PCR, and TCRdb kept only the in-frame ones, dropping some. The repertoire holds 150,000 to 200,000 clones, with 79% as singletons. The sequencing input was PBMCs. All receptors derive from a woman between 35 and 50 years old in good health and CMV-seronegative. The conserved cysteine and the conserved F or W are not part of the CDR3 here. Fields, in order: J gene, D gene, V gene, CDR3 protein. A D gene is named only where the DNA matches it firmly.

TRBJ2-3	-	TRBV19	ASSIQGSDTQY
TRBJ1-5	-	TRBV4-1	ASSRIGDSNQPQH
TRBJ2-7	-	TRBV6-1	ASSEARRRILEEQY
TRBJ1-6	-	TRBV2	ASSHTSGRSSYNSPLH
TRBJ1-2	-	TRBV21-1	ASSKGKGGTGGQGYGYT
TRBJ1-1	TRBD1	TRBV6-1	ASSGQGLNTEAF
TRBJ1-4	-	TRBV10-3	AISPRVNEKLF
TRBJ1-6	TRBD1	TRBV7-9	ASSLRQGGNSPLH
TRBJ2-1	-	TRBV4-1	ASSSRGSSYNEQF
TRBJ2-5	TRBD1	TRBV10-1	ASGTGGFETQY
TRBJ2-3	-	TRBV7-6	ASSLIHPGVSGTDTQY
TRBJ2-5	TRBD2	TRBV7-9	ASSPGLAGGETQY
TRBJ1-2	-	TRBV19	ASNGQQNNYGYT
TRBJ1-5	-	TRBV4-3	ASSHDRSGPQH
TRBJ2-2	-	TRBV5-1	ASKIPGQTTGELF
TRBJ2-6	-	TRBV2	ASSLEFSGANVLT
TRBJ2-3	TRBD1	TRBV10-1	ASSNLDRGTDTQY
TRBJ1-2	TRBD1	TRBV6-5	ASSYGTGVGYT
TRBJ1-2	-	TRBV19	ASSTLHGPGYGYT
TRBJ1-1	-	TRBV6-1	ASSVITGSTEAF
TRBJ1-1	-	TRBV2	ASIQGRTEAF
TRBJ1-2	-	TRBV5-4	ASSLAGDYGYT